The 23 T cell receptor beta chains below all came from one sample that was sequenced in a study of shared clonotypes between healthy human individuals. Sequencing was performed with immunoSEQ multiplex PCR; in TCRdb, only in-frame clones are kept and a portion is missing. The sample carries 2 million to 2.5 million clones, roughly 90% recorded once. The sample consisted of naive CD4+ T cells from PBMCs. Subset indicated: CD45RA+ positively selected. The origin of the receptors is a man younger than 35 in good health. Some clones in this sample may be carry-over from other donors' samples.

Regarding this clone: Different DNA sequences within this sample yield the same CDR3. The rearrangement links TRBV18 to TRBJ2-7; TRBD2 agrees at 7 bases. The germline gives CDR1 KGHSH, CDR2 LQKENI. CDR3 size: 14 residues. J lost 2 bases, V lost 3 bases, and 4 bases had no gene match. CDR3 amino acids: CASSPGTTTYEQYF. The CDR3 DNA is TGTGCCAGCTCACCCGGGACTACAACCTACGAGCAGTACTTC.

The chain uses TRBV2 and TRBJ1-5, with 7 bases that match TRBD1. V shed 3 bases, J shed 7 bases, and the junction held 6 bases outside the gene matches. Germline CDR1 reads SNHLY; CDR2 reads FYNNEI. The CDR3 sequence is 14 residues long. The CDR3 DNA is TGTGCCAGCAGTGACCGCAGAGGGGGCCAGCCCCAGCATTTT. Translation gives CASSDRRGGQPQHF.

V and J are TRBV28 and TRBJ1-3; TRBD1 matches at 8 bases. CDR3 size: 17 residues. V dropped 5 bases and J dropped 0; count of bases not matched to a gene: 9. Germline assignment: CDR1 MDHEN and CDR2 SYDVKM. The CDR3 sequence: CASSRRTGPISGNTIYF. The DNA for the CDR3 is TGTGCCAGCAGTCGAAGGACAGGGCCAATCTCTGGAAACACCATATATTTT.

This clone turned up a few times. The V gene is TRBV4-2, the J gene TRBJ1-1; 7 nucleotides match TRBD1. The junction had 4 bases not matched to a gene; V was cut back by 5 bases and J by 7 bases. From germline, CDR1 is LGHNA and CDR2 YNFKEQ. The CDR3 covers 12 residues. The CDR3: CASSLRQGEAFF. The CDR3 bases are TGTGCCAGCAGCTTAAGACAGGGTGAAGCTTTCTTT.

This rearrangement joins TRBV7-2 to TRBJ1-5; TRBD1 might be the D (6 bases). The V gene lost 1 base and the J gene lost 6 bases, with 16 bases spanning the gap. The CDR3 covers 16 residues. The germline V gene encodes CDR1 SGHTA and CDR2 FQGNSA. The CDR3 spells CASSLGDRSPVQPQHF. The CDR3 region has the DNA TGTGCCAGCAGCTTAGGAGACAGGTCCCCGGTTCAGCCCCAGCATTTT. Looking up the rest from reference TRBV7-2 and TRBJ1-5 gives the full variable domain: GAGVSQSPSNKVTEKGKDVELRCDPISGHTALYWYRQSLGQGLEFLIYFQGNSAPDKSGLPSDRFSAERTGGSVSTLTIQRTQQEDSAVYLCASSLGDRSPVQPQHFGDGTRLSIL.

Notes on this clone: Other nucleotide sequences in the sample specify the same CDR3. This chain joins TRBV9 and TRBJ2-1; 7 bases are shared with TRBD2. The germline CDR1 and CDR2 sequences are SGDLS and YYNGEE. The V gene end was trimmed by 0 bases and the J gene end by 4 bases; junction bases not matched to a gene: 4. The CDR3 length is 15 residues. DNA for the CDR3: TGTGCCAGCAGCGTAGTAGCTAGCGGATACAATGAGCAGTTCTTC. This translates into CASSVVASGYNEQFF.

The CDR3 bases are TGCAGCGCTGCTCGGGGGAGCGCCTACAATGAGCAGTTCTTC. Protein sequence: CSAARGSAYNEQFF. This chain links TRBV29-1 with TRBJ2-1; D is perhaps TRBD2 (6 bases). Germline V gene sequence: CDR1 SQVTM, CDR2 ANQGSEA. V lost 7 bases, J lost 2 bases, and 15 bases lay in between. The CDR3 totals 14 residues.

This clone was seen a handful of times. Other DNA sequences within the sample encode an identical CDR3. The chain recombines TRBV28 with TRBJ1-1, with 7 bases lining up with TRBD1. CDR1 is MDHEN and CDR2 is SYDVKM in the germline V gene. The trim removed 6 bases at V and 1 base at J, leaving 5 bases unmatched. The CDR3 is 14 residues long. CDR3 in amino acids: CASSTGTANTEAFF. The CDR3, as DNA: TGTGCCAGCAGCACCGGGACAGCGAACACTGAAGCTTTCTTT.

The chain employs TRBV5-1 and TRBJ2-1; no clear D. The germline V gene encodes CDR1 SGHRS and CDR2 YFSETQ. Trimming removed 0 bases at V and 4 bases at J, with 8 bases between. CDR3 size: 14 residues. The CDR3 loop is CASSLGQEYNEQFF. DNA for the CDR3: TGCGCCAGCAGCTTGGGGCAGGAATACAATGAGCAGTTCTTC. Looking up the rest from reference TRBV5-1 and TRBJ2-1 gives the full variable domain: KAGVTQTPRYLIKTRGQQVTLSCSPISGHRSVSWYQQTPGQGLQFLFEYFSETQRNKGNFPGRFSGRQFSNSRSEMNVSTLELGDSALYLCASSLGQEYNEQFFGPGTRLTVL.

The chain couples TRBV6-1 to TRBJ2-3; TRBD2 matches 7 bases. J lost 5 bases, V lost 0 bases, and 8 bases had no gene match. In germline, CDR1 is MNHNS, CDR2 SASEGT. The CDR3 is 16 amino acids. CDR3 sequence reads: CASSEAAGENQDTQYF. The CDR3 coding sequence is TGTGCCAGCAGTGAAGCGGCGGGAGAGAATCAAGATACGCAGTATTTT.

The CDR3 DNA reads as TGTGCCAGCTCACCAGCTAGCGGGAGGGCCCCCCCTGAGCAGTTCTTC. It yields the protein CASSPASGRAPPEQFF. The chain is built from TRBV18 and TRBJ2-1, with 12 bases aligning to TRBD2. CDR1 KGHSH and CDR2 LQKENI come from the germline V gene. This CDR3 is built from 16 residues. V lost 2 bases, J lost 9 bases, and 8 bases stayed unmatched.

The chain uses TRBV7-9 and TRBJ2-6, with 9 nucleotides matching TRBD2. V lost 4 bases, J lost 0 bases, and 10 bases stayed unmatched. This CDR3 comprises 19 residues. Germline V gives CDR1 SEHNR, CDR2 FQNEAQ (reference sequence). CDR3 sequence: CASSSRVAGDYSGANVLTF. CDR3 sequence (DNA): TGTGCCAGCAGCTCTCGGGTAGCGGGAGATTACTCTGGGGCCAACGTCCTGACTTTC.

The chain links TRBV10-3 to TRBJ1-2; D possibly corresponds to TRBD1 (5 bases). V gave up 4 bases and J gave up 2 bases, with 8 bases separating them. Germline lookup yields CDR1 ENHRY and CDR2 SYGVKD. This CDR3 is built from 13 residues. In DNA form, the CDR3 reads TGTGCCATCAGTGTAGCAGGGAACTATGGCTACACCTTC. It translates to CAISVAGNYGYTF.

The chain is built from TRBV9 and TRBJ2-3; the match to TRBD1 covers 10 bases. Germline V gene lookup returns CDR1 SGDLS and CDR2 YYNGEE. Trimming at V came to 3 bases and at J to 5 bases, leaving 3 bases not matched to a gene. The CDR3 runs to 14 residues. The CDR3 DNA is TGTGCCAGCAGCGGGACAGGGGGAGGAGATACGCAGTATTTT. The encoded protein is CASSGTGGGDTQYF. Complete variable domain (other parts from reference TRBV9 and TRBJ2-3): DSGVTQTPKHLITATGQRVTLRCSPRSGDLSVYWYQQSLDQGLQFLIQYYNGEERAKGNILERFSAQQFPDLHSELNLSSLELGDSALYFCASSGTGGGDTQYFGPGTRLTVL.

This clone has a single count. This chain connects TRBV7-2 to TRBJ2-3; a weak D match, TRBD1 (6 bases). The V gene's germline CDR1 is SGHTA and CDR2 FQGNSA. This CDR3 is built from 15 residues. Trimming pared 1 base from V and 2 bases from J, leaving 10 bases between. DNA of the CDR3: TGTGCCAGCAGCTTAGTCAGGGGCGACACAGATACGCAGTATTTT. Its translation: CASSLVRGDTDTQYF. The entire variable domain, with the rest obtained from reference TRBV7-2 and TRBJ2-3, is as follows: GAGVSQSPSNKVTEKGKDVELRCDPISGHTALYWYRQSLGQGLEFLIYFQGNSAPDKSGLPSDRFSAERTGGSVSTLTIQRTQQEDSAVYLCASSLVRGDTDTQYFGPGTRLTVL.

Notes on this clone: The same CDR3 arises from other DNA sequences in this sample as well. The DNA for the CDR3 is TGTGCCAGCAGTCCGTACACCGGGGAGCTGTTTTTT. The encoded protein is CASSPYTGELFF. The chain joins TRBV28 to TRBJ2-2; no firm D call. V lost 5 bases and J lost 3, with 4 bases in between. Germline V gene data show CDR1 as MDHEN and CDR2 as SYDVKM. The CDR3 consists of 12 residues.

V and J are TRBV7-9 and TRBJ2-7; maybe TRBD2 (6 bases). CDR3 length: 13 amino acids. Germline V gene sequence: CDR1 SEHNR, CDR2 FQNEAQ (reference sequence). V was pared by 3 bases and J by 7 bases, with 13 bases between. The CDR3 spells CASSFAAGREQYF. The CDR3 DNA reads as TGTGCCAGCAGCTTTGCGGCGGGACGGGAGCAGTACTTC. The full variable domain, its missing parts supplied by reference TRBV7-9 and TRBJ2-7, is DTGVSQNPRHKITKRGQNVTFRCDPISEHNRLYWYRQTLGQGPEFLTYFQNEAQLEKSRLLSDRFSAERPKGSFSTLEIQRTEQGDSAMYLCASSFAAGREQYFGPGTRLTVT.

The chain is built from TRBV4-1 and TRBJ1-2; 8 bases are shared with TRBD1. The CDR3 runs 16 residues. Germline CDR1 MGHRA, CDR2 YSYEKL. After removal of 0 bases from V and 4 bases from J, the junction contained 7 bases not matched to a gene. CDR3 in DNA: TGCGCCAGCAGCCAAGACGGACAGGGAAGGATCTATGGCTACACCTTC. Its protein is CASSQDGQGRIYGYTF.

V usage is TRBV4-2 and J usage is TRBJ2-3; D may correspond to TRBD1 or TRBD2 (7 bases each). Trimming took 5 bases from V and 0 from J, leaving 15 bases between them. Germline lookup yields CDR1 LGHNA and CDR2 YNFKEQ. The CDR3 covers 16 residues. CDR3: CASSGRGQKSTDTQYF. The CDR3 bases are TGTGCCAGCAGCGGGAGGGGGCAGAAAAGCACAGATACGCAGTATTTT.

Points on this clone: The identical CDR3 is also encoded by other nucleotide sequences in the sample. CDR3 nucleotide sequence: TGTGCCAGCAGTAATACAGATACGCAGTATTTT. Translated: CASSNTDTQYF. The chain is built from TRBV28 and TRBJ2-3, with unresolved D. The CDR3 loop spans 11 amino acids. Germline lookup yields CDR1 MDHEN and CDR2 SYDVKM. Trimming shortened V by 5 bases and J by 3 bases, and 3 bases separated the two germline ends. The whole variable domain, remainder taken from reference TRBV28 and TRBJ2-3, is DVKVTQSSRYLVKRTGEKVFLECVQDMDHENMFWYRQDPGLGLRLIYFSYDVKMKEKGDIPEGYSVSREKKERFSLILESASTNQTSMYLCASSNTDTQYFGPGTRLTVL.

The chain links TRBV19 to TRBJ1-3; D may be TRBD1 (6 bases). The CDR3 runs 14 residues. Germline V gene sequence: CDR1 LNHDA, CDR2 SQIVND (reference sequence). Deletions cut 7 bases from V and 2 bases from J, with 12 bases between. The CDR3 loop is CASTPNRAGNTIYF. The CDR3 DNA sequence: TGTGCCAGTACGCCCAACAGGGCTGGAAACACCATATATTTT.

The chain links TRBV28 to TRBJ1-2; possibly TRBD1 for D (6 bases). CDR1 MDHEN and CDR2 SYDVKM come from the germline V gene. The V and J ends lost 5 bases and 8 bases respectively, with 15 bases between them. The CDR3 is 13 amino acids. The CDR3: CASSVARGGGYTF. The CDR3 DNA sequence: TGTGCCAGCAGTGTCGCCCGCGGGGGCGGCTACACCTTC.

The chain has TRBV7-2 and TRBJ1-2; D not certain. Trimming took 2 bases from V and 5 from J, leaving 15 bases between them. The CDR3 consists of 15 residues. The germline CDR1 and CDR2 sequences are SGHTA and FQGNSA. The CDR3 coding sequence is TGTGCCAGCAGCTTATTGCTGGGTTTCTGGTATGGCTACACCTTC. Protein: CASSLLLGFWYGYTF.